Reported below is one TCR beta chain. Germline values: CDR1 LGHNA, CDR2 YSLEER. The J segment lost 3 bases and the V segment lost 6 bases, leaving 6 bases of the junction unmatched. The CDR3 spans 15 residues. Recovery meant two consecutive negative NP/OP PCR tests, professional clearance, or resolved symptoms. In the study's own analysis: Amplification with reference gene primers provided the estimates of nucleated cell counts. Clones were read by immunoSEQ multiplex PCR, and TCRdb kept only the in-frame ones, dropping some. The DNA was the basis for D and trimming; V, J and clone size are from that table. The profile shows around 300,000 clones, 88% of them singletons. This specimen belongs to a study of blood T cell repertoires in COVID-19. Looking at the study overall: Sources were T cells, B-cell-depleted T cells, or PBMCs; the material itself was cDNA or gDNA.

What was sequenced was PBMCs or T cells enriched from blood (not recorded which). The chain joins TRBV4-3 to TRBJ2-7, with 12 positions matching TRBD2. This TCR was recovered from a young woman who had recovered from COVID-19. The CDR3 is CASRLRLAGVYEQYF. The CDR3 DNA sequence: TGCGCCAGCAGACTCAGACTAGCGGGGGTCTACGAGCAGTACTTC.